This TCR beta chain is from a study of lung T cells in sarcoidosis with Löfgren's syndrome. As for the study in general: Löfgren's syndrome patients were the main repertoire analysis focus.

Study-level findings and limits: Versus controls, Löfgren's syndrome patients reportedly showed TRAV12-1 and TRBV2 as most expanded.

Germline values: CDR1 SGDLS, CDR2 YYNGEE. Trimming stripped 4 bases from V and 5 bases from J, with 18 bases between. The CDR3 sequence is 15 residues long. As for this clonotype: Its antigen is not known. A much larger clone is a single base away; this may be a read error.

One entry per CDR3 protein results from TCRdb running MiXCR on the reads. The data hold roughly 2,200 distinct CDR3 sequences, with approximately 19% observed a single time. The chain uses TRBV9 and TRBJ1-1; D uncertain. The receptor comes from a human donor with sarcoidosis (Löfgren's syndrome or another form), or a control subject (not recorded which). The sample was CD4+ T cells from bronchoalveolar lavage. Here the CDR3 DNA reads TGTGCCAGCAGCATAGAGCCAGGCCCAGGAACTGAAGCTTTCTTT. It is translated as CASSIEPGPGTEAFF.